These 4 T cell receptor beta chains originate from one sample sequenced in a study of cytomegalovirus exposure and HLA in healthy donors. PCR amplification relied on 60 Vbeta primers (plus 13 Jbeta primers). Data came from immunoSEQ multiplex PCR; TCRdb stores just in-frame clones and leaves some out. This table has about 190,000 clones, roughly 81% appearing once. Specimen: PBMCs. The receptors were gathered from a woman aged 30 to 39 in good health and CMV-seropositive.

V usage is TRBV5-1 and J usage is TRBJ2-5; 8 nucleotides agree with TRBD2. In germline, CDR1 is SGHRS, CDR2 YFSETQ. V dropped 3 bases and J dropped 5; count of bases not matched to a gene: 6. The CDR3 is 14 residues long. The CDR3, as DNA: TGCGCCAGCAGCTCGACTAGCGTCCGGGAGACCCAGTACTTC. Protein product: CASSSTSVRETQYF.

This rearrangement joins TRBV5-6 to TRBJ1-5; D might be TRBD1 (5 bases). This CDR3 comprises 18 residues. Trimming stripped 1 base from V and 0 bases from J, with 17 bases between. The germline CDR1 and CDR2 sequences are SGHDT and YYEEEE. The CDR3 bases are TGTGCCAGCAGCTTGAGGGGTAGTAGGGGCTATAGCAATCAGCCCCAGCATTTT. Its protein product is CASSLRGSRGYSNQPQHF.

J is TRBJ2-7 and V is TRBV7-2; unclear D gene. CDR3 length: 13 residues. CDR1 and CDR2 from the germline V gene are SGHTA and FQGNSA. Trimming removed 5 bases at V and 4 bases at J, with 12 bases between. The DNA for the CDR3 is TGTGCCAGCAGCCGCCAGCGTGGGTACGAGCAGTACTTC. Its protein product is CASSRQRGYEQYF.

The V and J genes are TRBV30 and TRBJ1-2; 10 bases fit TRBD1. The CDR3 contains 16 residues. Germline lookup yields CDR1 GTSNPN and CDR2 SVGIG (reference sequence). After removal of 8 bases from V and 4 bases from J, the junction contained 16 bases not matched to a gene. Here the CDR3 DNA reads TGTGCCCGCCGGGGACAGGGGAGTACTCGCGGCTATGGCTACACCTTC. This translates into CARRGQGSTRGYGYTF. Full variable domain (remainder filled in from reference TRBV30 and TRBJ1-2): SQTIHQWPATLVQPVGSPLSLECTVEGTSNPNLYWYRQAAGRGLQLLFYSVGIGQISSEVPQNLSASRPQDRQFILSSKKLLLSDSGFYLCARRGQGSTRGYGYTFGSGTRLTVV.